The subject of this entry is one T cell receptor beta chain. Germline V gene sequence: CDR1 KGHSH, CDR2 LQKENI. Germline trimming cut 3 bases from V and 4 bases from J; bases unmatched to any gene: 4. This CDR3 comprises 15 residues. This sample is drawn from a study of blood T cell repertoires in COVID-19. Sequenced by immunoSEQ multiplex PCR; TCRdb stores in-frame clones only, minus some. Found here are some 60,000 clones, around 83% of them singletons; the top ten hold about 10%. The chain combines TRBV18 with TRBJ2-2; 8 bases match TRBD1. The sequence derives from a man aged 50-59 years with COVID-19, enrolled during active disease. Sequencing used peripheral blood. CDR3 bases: TGTGCCAGCTCACCCGACAGGGGTCGCACCGGGGAGCTGTTTTTT. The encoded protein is CASSPDRGRTGELFF.